A single sample gave rise to the 32 T cell receptor beta chains below, sequenced in a study of T cells in Graves' hyperthyroidism and ophthalmopathy. The investigators amplified TCR beta CDR3 regions from RNA transcripts. Carried out on the TCR CDR3, a first-round RT-PCR used the HTBI primer set. From the multiplex PCR reads, TCRdb called clonotypes with MiXCR, one entry per CDR3 protein. The sample yields around 290,000 distinct CDR3 sequences, around 13% seen once. The sequenced sample was blood. The receptor set was obtained from a woman between 40 and 55 years old with Graves' hyperthyroidism.

This clonotype has a count of ten or more. The chain is built from TRBV14 and TRBJ2-7; tentative D call: TRBD1 (6 bases). Germline values: CDR1 SGHDN, CDR2 FVKESK. The CDR3 spans 13 residues. V was clipped by 2 bases and J by 6 bases, with 11 bases between them. This CDR3 reads CASSQHTGTEQYF. The CDR3 DNA follows: TGTGCCAGCAGCCAACATACAGGGACCGAGCAGTACTTC.

The sample holds a few counts of this clonotype. This sequence joins TRBV7-2 and TRBJ1-1; 7 nucleotides match TRBD1. The CDR3 totals 12 residues. Germline values: CDR1 SGHTA, CDR2 FQGNSA. V shed 5 bases and J 12 bases; nucleotides not matched to a gene: 9. The DNA for the CDR3 is TGTGCCAGCAGCCCCAGGACAGGCCAAACTTTCTTT. It translates to CASSPRTGQTFF.

The table lists this clonotype with many counts. V usage is TRBV20-1 and J usage is TRBJ2-5; D is unclear. The V and J ends lost 4 bases and 3 bases respectively, with 12 bases between them. Germline V gene data show CDR1 as DFQATT and CDR2 as SNEGSKA (reference sequence). There are 13 residues in the CDR3. DNA of the CDR3: TGCAGTGCTACAGCCAGTTCTGAAGAGACCCAGTACTTC. Amino acids: CSATASSEETQYF.

This clonotype has a count of ten or more. The CDR3 here is CAINGPNHEQFF. The CDR3 nucleotides read TGTGCCATAAACGGACCTAACCATGAGCAGTTCTTC. This sequence joins TRBV10-3 and TRBJ2-1, with no clear D. The germline V gene has CDR1 ENHRY and CDR2 SYGVKD. Trimming cost V 9 bases and J 8 bases, with 14 bases left between them. The CDR3 covers 12 residues.

This clonotype was found a few times. The V call is TRBV12-3 or TRBV12-4, the J call TRBJ2-1; D possibly corresponds to TRBD2 (6 bases). The CDR3 covers 11 residues. V gave up 10 bases and J gave up 7 bases, with 11 bases separating them. CDR3 protein: CATSEGNEQFF. For the CDR3, the DNA is TGTGCCACCTCGGAGGGGAATGAGCAGTTCTTC.

The table lists this clonotype with a few counts. The rearrangement links TRBV12-3 or TRBV12-4 to TRBJ2-2; 11 positions match TRBD2. Trimming removed 6 bases from V and 2 bases from J; junction bases left unmatched: 17. The CDR3 runs to 20 residues. CDR3 nucleotides: TGTGCCAGCAGGGACTCACTAGCGGGGGCCTCATTATTAAACACCGGGGAGCTGTTTTTT. Its translation: CASRDSLAGASLLNTGELFF.

This clonotype showed up many times. The genes are TRBV30 and TRBJ1-5; D is undetermined. With 2 bases removed from V and 2 bases from J, the gap between germline ends came to 10 bases. The CDR3 length is 14 residues. The germline gives CDR1 GTSNPN, CDR2 SVGIG (reference sequence). The CDR3 reads CAWSPGIGNQPQHF. The CDR3 bases are TGTGCCTGGAGTCCGGGGATTGGCAATCAGCCCCAGCATTTT.

A few counts support this clonotype. This chain uses TRBV12-3 or TRBV12-4 with TRBJ1-6; D may be TRBD1 (5 bases). This CDR3 contains 12 residues. The V end lost 4 bases, the J end lost 9 bases, and 7 bases lay between the germline ends. The CDR3 DNA follows: TGTGCCAGCAGTTGGGGGAGTTCACCCCTCCACTTT. Translated, it gives CASSWGSSPLHF.

This clonotype was recorded at least ten times. CDR3 amino acids: CASSYAVYEQYF. The DNA of the CDR3 is TGTGCCAGCAGTTACGCGGTTTACGAGCAGTACTTC. The chain recombines TRBV12-3 or TRBV12-4 with TRBJ2-7, with no clear D. The length of the CDR3 is 12 residues. The ends were cut back, 4 bases at V and 4 bases at J, with 8 bases in the middle.

This clonotype occurred many times. The chain employs TRBV25-1 and TRBJ1-3; maybe TRBD1 (5 bases). Trimming took off 3 bases at V and 0 bases at J, with 9 bases between the two ends. The CDR3 extends over 15 amino acids. Germline-derived CDR1 and CDR2 are MGHDK and SYGVNS. This CDR3 is CASSDMGDSGNTIYF. DNA of the CDR3: TGTGCCAGCAGTGATATGGGGGACTCTGGAAACACCATATATTTT.

At least ten counts were recorded for this clonotype. The CDR3 loop is CASSYPQGGNEKLFF. The DNA for the CDR3 is TGTGCCAGCAGTTACCCCCAGGGGGGGAACGAAAAACTGTTTTTT. V usage is TRBV6-1 and J usage is TRBJ1-4, with 7 nucleotides matching TRBD1. The CDR3 is 15 amino acids. Trimming at V came to 5 bases and at J to 8 bases, leaving 11 bases not matched to a gene. In germline, CDR1 is MNHNS, CDR2 SASEGT.

This clonotype showed up many times. This chain uses TRBV6-1 with TRBJ1-1, with D unresolved. V lost 8 bases and J lost 7, with 17 bases in between. The CDR3 totals 13 residues. From germline, CDR1 is MNHNS and CDR2 SASEGT. The CDR3 loop is CASRPGEAFEAFF. The CDR3, as DNA: TGTGCCAGCCGACCCGGGGAGGCCTTTGAAGCTTTCTTT.

This rearrangement joins TRBV5-6 to TRBJ2-7; no definite D call. Between the trimmed V and J ends, which lost 0 bases and 0 bases, there was a span of 13 bases. The CDR3 covers 16 residues. Germline CDR1 and CDR2: SGHDT and YYEEEE. The CDR3 DNA is TGTGCCAGCAGCTTGGAGCTAGGGAAAGGCTCCTACGAGCAGTACTTC. It yields the protein CASSLELGKGSYEQYF.

This chain joins TRBV25-1 and TRBJ2-1; no clear D gene. This CDR3 is 13 amino acids long. The V gene lost 6 bases and the J gene lost 2 bases, with 8 bases spanning the gap. Germline CDR1 MGHDK, CDR2 SYGVNS. Here the CDR3 DNA reads TGTGCCAGCAGCGAAAACCCCTACAATGAGCAGTTCTTC. Amino acid sequence: CASSENPYNEQFF.

J is TRBJ2-4 and V is TRBV5-1; perhaps TRBD1 as D (6 bases). The length of the CDR3 is 13 residues. With 5 bases removed from V and 3 bases from J, the gap between germline ends came to 9 bases. CDR1 SGHRS and CDR2 YFSETQ come from the germline V gene. CDR3 sequence (DNA): TGCGCCAGCAGGCAGGACAGCAAAAACATTCAGTACTTC. Protein product: CASRQDSKNIQYF.

The rearrangement joins TRBV7-2 to TRBJ2-5; TRBD2 matches 10 bases. Trimming took 8 bases from V and 5 from J; bases not matched to a gene: 8. The CDR3 spans 14 residues. Germline-derived CDR1 and CDR2 are SGHTA and FQGNSA. CDR3 loop: CASAPSGSWETQYF. In DNA, the CDR3 is TGTGCCAGCGCACCTAGCGGGAGTTGGGAGACCCAGTACTTC.

This clonotype was observed a handful of times. The chain recombines TRBV2 with TRBJ2-7; perhaps TRBD1 as D (5 bases). Trimming pared 1 base from V and 6 bases from J, leaving 7 bases between. This CDR3 region has 12 residues. Germline assignment: CDR1 SNHLY and CDR2 FYNNEI. As DNA, the CDR3 is TGTGCCAGCAGTGAAGTGGGGCGCGAGCAGTACTTC. It yields the protein CASSEVGREQYF.

This clonotype was recorded many times. V usage is TRBV30 and J usage is TRBJ1-4; D perhaps matches TRBD1 (5 bases). This CDR3 has 12 residues. Germline loops: CDR1 GTSNPN, CDR2 SVGIG (reference sequence). V was pared by 8 bases and J by 7 bases, with 14 bases between. Written as DNA, the CDR3 is TGTGCCGGGGGACGCGAAGGTGAAAAACTGTTTTTT. This translates into CAGGREGEKLFF.

This clonotype came up many times. The chain is built from TRBV20-1 and TRBJ2-3, with TRBD1 as a possible D gene (6 bases). V was pared by 0 bases and J by 4 bases, with 8 bases between. The CDR3 has 13 amino acids. Germline V gives CDR1 DFQATT, CDR2 SNEGSKA (reference sequence). The CDR3 protein is CSARDRGADTQYF. The CDR3 nucleotides are TGCAGTGCTAGAGACAGGGGCGCAGATACGCAGTATTTT.

The chain is built from TRBV20-1 and TRBJ1-1; TRBD1 aligns across 9 bases. The V gene's germline CDR1 is DFQATT and CDR2 SNEGSKA (reference sequence). The trim removed 1 base at V and 3 bases at J, leaving 6 bases unmatched. The CDR3 extends over 15 amino acids. The CDR3 bases are TGCAGTGCTAGAGGCCGTACAGGGGGCTACACTGAAGCTTTCTTT. Translated: CSARGRTGGYTEAFF.

Ten or more counts support this clonotype. This chain connects TRBV18 to TRBJ2-1, with D perhaps given as TRBD1 or TRBD2 (6 bases each). V lost 4 bases and J 10 bases, leaving 14 bases between the germline ends. The germline V gene encodes CDR1 KGHSH and CDR2 LQKENI. The CDR3 totals 13 residues. CDR3 loop: CASSLLRGGEQFF. The CDR3 nucleotides are TGTGCCAGCTCACTACTAAGAGGGGGGGAGCAGTTCTTC.

The chain has TRBV27 and TRBJ2-3; 10 positions agree with TRBD2. V was pared by 3 bases and J by 6 bases, with 15 bases of the junction left unmatched. Germline CDR1 is MNHEY and CDR2 is SMNVEV (reference sequence). The CDR3 consists of 18 residues. Here the CDR3 reads CASSFRSSGRGGRDTQYF. The CDR3 nucleotides read TGTGCCAGCAGTTTCCGTTCTAGCGGGAGAGGCGGGAGGGATACGCAGTATTTT.

A remark on this clonotype: Since a much larger clone is just one base distant, this may be a read error. V is TRBV7-2 and J is TRBJ1-2; D is perhaps TRBD1 (5 bases). Germline CDR1 SGHTA, CDR2 FQGNSA. The CDR3 runs to 14 residues. V was trimmed by 5 bases and J by 7 bases, leaving 17 bases between them. Written as DNA, the CDR3 is TGTGCCAGCAGCACCGGGACCGGGGGGACTGGCTACACCTTC. The encoded protein is CASSTGTGGTGYTF. The full variable domain, rest sourced from reference TRBV7-2 and TRBJ1-2, is GAGVSQSPSNKVTEKGKDVELRCDPISGHTALYWYRQSLGQGLEFLIYFQGNSAPDKSGLPSDRFSAERTGGSVSTLTIQRTQQEDSAVYLCASSTGTGGTGYTFGSGTRLTVV.

This clonotype has a handful of counts. The chain uses TRBV9 and TRBJ2-3; D might be TRBD2 (6 bases). Looked up from germline, CDR1 is SGDLS and CDR2 is YYNGEE. V was shortened by 0 bases and J by 4 bases, with 15 bases between the two germline ends. This CDR3 region has 16 residues. The CDR3 is CASSVDFRASADTQYF. The CDR3 DNA reads TGTGCCAGCAGCGTAGATTTTAGGGCTAGCGCAGATACGCAGTATTTT.

This clonotype was counted many times. The V and J genes are TRBV11-2 and TRBJ1-2, with D hard to call. V was clipped by 0 bases and J by 1 base, with 6 bases between them. The CDR3 contains 14 residues. Germline CDR1 and CDR2: SGHAT and FQNNGV. In DNA form, the CDR3 reads TGTGCCAGCAGCTTAGATACACGTAACTATGGCTACACCTTC. The encoded protein is CASSLDTRNYGYTF.

This clonotype was observed many times. J is TRBJ2-3 and V is TRBV15; D uncertain. V dropped 0 bases and J dropped 6 bases, with 10 bases sitting between them. CDR3 length equals 14 residues. Germline assignment: CDR1 LNHNV and CDR2 YYDKDF (reference sequence). CDR3 in amino acids: CATSRDPLPDTQYF. The DNA for the CDR3 is TGTGCCACCAGCAGAGATCCCCTGCCGGATACGCAGTATTTT.

This clonotype was counted at least ten times. The chain employs TRBV24-1 and TRBJ2-1; unclear D gene. The germline V gene encodes CDR1 KGHDR and CDR2 SFDVKD. Trimming shortened V by 9 bases and J by 7 bases, and 18 bases separated the two germline ends. The CDR3 has 14 residues. This CDR3 reads CATLPGTLGNEQFF. CDR3 DNA: TGTGCCACCCTACCGGGCACGCTCGGGAATGAGCAGTTCTTC.

This clonotype occurred many times. This chain connects TRBV12-3 or TRBV12-4 to TRBJ1-6; 7 bases align to TRBD1. V was clipped by 6 bases and J by 5 bases; unmatched bases: 4. There are 14 residues in the CDR3. The CDR3 spells CASSPGQHNSPLHF. The CDR3 DNA reads TGTGCCAGCAGCCCGGGACAGCATAATTCACCCCTCCACTTT.

This clonotype came up many times. The chain employs TRBV28 and TRBJ1-2; D is uncertain. From germline, CDR1 is MDHEN and CDR2 SYDVKM. Trimming pared 8 bases from V and 3 bases from J, leaving 10 bases between. The CDR3 extends over 12 amino acids. CDR3 sequence reads: CASSLADYGYTF. Here the CDR3 DNA reads TGTGCCAGCTCCTTGGCGGACTATGGCTACACCTTC.

The sample holds one count of this clonotype. The V gene is TRBV20-1, the J gene TRBJ2-7, with D tentatively TRBD2 (7 bases). The V gene lost 4 bases and the J gene lost 7 bases, with 17 bases spanning the gap. Germline V gives CDR1 DFQATT, CDR2 SNEGSKA (reference sequence). There are 13 residues in the CDR3. The CDR3 DNA reads TGCAGTGCTACGGGGGGCCCCTTTGGAGAGCAGTACTTC. Translated: CSATGGPFGEQYF.

There are many counts of this clonotype. This chain uses TRBV2 with TRBJ1-5, with 8 bases aligning to TRBD1. The ends lost 8 bases at V and 6 bases at J; junction bases unmatched: 9. CDR3 length equals 14 residues. The V gene's germline CDR1 is SNHLY and CDR2 FYNNEI. CDR3 bases: TGTGCCAGCCGGCGACAGGGGCGGGCTCAGCCCCAGCATTTT. Protein product: CASRRQGRAQPQHF.

V and J are TRBV7-6 and TRBJ2-1, with TRBD1 matching 11 bases. J gave up 3 bases and V 5 bases, and 12 bases lay outside the gene matches. Germline-derived CDR1 and CDR2 are SGHVS and FNYEAQ. The CDR3 sequence is 18 residues long. The CDR3 spells CASSTPRGTGGYYNEQFF. CDR3 in DNA: TGTGCCAGCAGCACACCTAGGGGGACAGGGGGGTACTACAATGAGCAGTTCTTC.